A single T cell receptor (beta chain) is shown here with its context. No antigen is known for it. The data originate from a study of T cell responses to AZD1222 COVID-19 vaccine. Study-wide findings and caveats: Clonal diversity was possibly underestimated, and white British individuals and females predominated among donors. Seropositive status at baseline applied to only five or six AZD1222 recipients. Reportedly, close to half of spike-specific TCRs are directed against unmutated variant regions.

Timing groups of about 4 and about 12 weeks for second doses were pooled. TCRdb's copy holds only in-frame clones and misses some; the assay was immunoSEQ multiplex PCR. Of over 130,000 clones listed, 92% were seen once; the top ten hold approximately 3.5%. CDR1 and CDR2 from the germline V gene are SGHVS and FQNEAQ. V was clipped by 0 bases and J by 7 bases, with 16 bases between them. This CDR3 is built from 16 residues. The sample in question was peripheral blood, obtained 28 days after the second AZD1222 dose. The clonotype comes from an adult who received the AZD1222 COVID-19 vaccine. The chain links TRBV7-8 to TRBJ1-5; D is possibly TRBD1 (6 bases). CDR3 bases: TGTGCCAGCAGCTTAGCCGACCAGGGGTCGAGGCAGCCCCAGCATTTT. Its protein product is CASSLADQGSRQPQHF.